These T cell receptor beta chains were read from a single sample in a study of blood T cells in healthy people across ages. TCRdb re-derived calls from the 5' RACE reads in MiXCR, one entry per CDR3 protein. The sample has about 1.4 million distinct CDR3 sequences, approximately 59% seen once. Sequenced sample: blood. The receptors were gathered from a man aged 18 to 29 in good health. Both conserved end residues are part of each CDR3. A D gene is named only where the DNA matches it firmly. Some rows have no size entry. The others give once, few or many, or a class for an expanded clone.

- TRBJ1-2 - TRBV6-2/TRBV6-3 CASQWRTNYGYTF TGTGCCAGCCAGTGGCGGACTAACTATGGCTACACCTTC
TRBD1 TRBJ2-7 - TRBV12-3/TRBV12-4 CASGSAGTGVPYEQYF TGTGCCAGCGGATCAGCGGGGACAGGGGTTCCCTACGAGCAGTACTTC
- TRBJ2-1 - TRBV7-2 CASSQGGASIYEQFF TGTGCCAGCAGCCAAGGGGGGGCTAGCATCTATGAGCAGTTCTTC
TRBD1 TRBJ1-1 - TRBV6-2/TRBV6-3 CASSNRGLGNTEAFF TGTGCCAGCAGTAACAGGGGTTTGGGGAACACTGAAGCTTTCTTT
- TRBJ2-3 - TRBV4-1 CASSQDPSPASGDTQYF TGCGCCAGCAGCCAAGATCCTTCACCCGCTTCGGGAGATACGCAGTATTTT
TRBD1 TRBJ2-1 - TRBV6-5 CASSYQGRGNEQFF TGTGCCAGCAGTTACCAGGGCAGGGGGAATGAGCAGTTCTTC
TRBD1 TRBJ1-2 - TRBV27 CASMGTGRSPGYTF TGTGCCAGCATGGGGACAGGGAGGTCTCCTGGCTACACCTTC
TRBD2 TRBJ2-1 - TRBV10-1 CASTGGSGRANSYNEQFF TGCGCCAGCACCGGTGGTAGCGGGAGGGCTAACTCCTACAATGAGCAGTTCTTC
TRBD2 TRBJ2-7 - TRBV25-1 CASSELTHGLADYEQYF TGTGCCAGCAGTGAACTTACCCACGGACTAGCGGACTACGAGCAGTACTTC
- TRBJ2-7 few TRBV7-2 CASTPGGTTVYEQYF TGTGCCAGCACCCCCGGGGGGACAACCGTCTACGAGCAGTACTTC
- TRBJ2-2 - TRBV4-2 CASSQDPLGDTGELFF TGTGCCAGCAGCCAAGATCCCTTGGGGGACACCGGGGAGCTGTTTTTT
TRBD2 TRBJ2-7 - TRBV29-1 CSVVREDYEQYF TGCAGCGTTGTACGGGAGGACTACGAGCAGTACTTC
- TRBJ2-7 - TRBV2 CASNVRGLAREQYF TGTGCCAGCAACGTTCGCGGGCTAGCGCGGGAGCAGTACTTC
TRBD2 TRBJ2-3 - TRBV28 CANTEMGVAGAGDTQYF TGTGCCAACACTGAAATGGGAGTAGCGGGGGCGGGGGATACGCAGTATTTT
- TRBJ2-2 few TRBV20-1 CSATPQNTGELFF TGCAGTGCTACACCCCAGAACACCGGGGAGCTGTTTTTT
- TRBJ2-1 - TRBV28 CASTSRAYNEQFF TGTGCCAGCACAAGCAGGGCCTACAATGAGCAGTTCTTC
- TRBJ2-3 - TRBV20-1 CSAHDQWSSTDTQYF TGCAGTGCCCACGACCAGTGGTCTAGCACAGATACGCAGTATTTT
- TRBJ2-3 once TRBV5-1 CASSLRLARDTQYF TGTGCCAGCAGCTTGCGCCTAGCAAGAGATACGCAGTATTTT
TRBD1 TRBJ2-1 - TRBV6-5 CASSYVTGNNNEQFF TGTGCCAGCAGTTACGTGACAGGGAACAACAATGAGCAGTTCTTC
- TRBJ2-1 few TRBV6-4 CASSDQAGDYNEQFF TGTGCCAGCAGTGACCAGGCAGGGGATTACAATGAGCAGTTCTTC
TRBD2 TRBJ2-7 - TRBV28 CASWVAGNSYEQYF TGTGCCAGCTGGGTAGCGGGAAACTCCTACGAGCAGTACTTC
TRBD1 TRBJ1-1 once TRBV28 CASGTRQGAGTEAFF TGTGCCAGCGGAACCAGACAGGGGGCCGGCACTGAAGCTTTCTTT
TRBD2 TRBJ2-7 - TRBV4-1 CASSQDPGGDYEQYF TGCGCCAGCAGCCAAGATCCGGGAGGAGACTACGAGCAGTACTTC
- TRBJ2-1 - TRBV7-8 CASNQDGNEQFF TGTGCCAGCAACCAGGACGGCAATGAGCAGTTCTTC
- TRBJ1-3 - TRBV7-6 CASSPRGERGNTIYF TGTGCCAGCAGTCCCAGAGGGGAAAGGGGAAACACCATATATTTT
TRBD2 TRBJ2-1 - TRBV6-1 CASSVDGTSVHNEQFF TGTGCCAGCAGTGTTGATGGGACTAGCGTGCACAATGAGCAGTTCTTC
- TRBJ1-2 - TRBV6-2/TRBV6-3 CASSYTLGVNYGYTF TGTGCCAGCAGTTACACCCTAGGAGTAAACTATGGCTACACCTTC
- TRBJ2-3 few TRBV4-2 CASSQVQSSDADTQYF TGTGCCAGCAGCCAAGTCCAGTCTAGCGATGCAGATACGCAGTATTTT
- TRBJ1-1 - TRBV12-3/TRBV12-4 CASSLVSSGTEAFF TGTGCCAGCAGTTTGGTCTCTTCGGGCACTGAAGCTTTCTTT
- TRBJ2-1 - TRBV29-1 CSVEAVYNEQFF TGCAGCGTTGAGGCAGTTTACAATGAGCAGTTCTTC
- TRBJ2-1 - TRBV4-3 CASSQLDRNEQFF TGCGCTAGCAGCCAATTAGACAGAAATGAGCAGTTCTTC
TRBD2 TRBJ2-5 - TRBV6-5 CASSYGTSGSETQYF TGTGCCAGCAGTTACGGGACTAGCGGGAGTGAGACCCAGTACTTC
- TRBJ2-6 - TRBV13 CASSLGVGAGANVLTF TGTGCCAGCAGCTTAGGCGTAGGGGCTGGGGCCAACGTCCTGACTTTC
TRBD1 TRBJ1-3 few TRBV25-1 CASSDLTGGYSGNTIYF TGTGCCAGCAGTGACCTCACAGGGGGTTACTCTGGAAACACCATATATTTT
- TRBJ2-7 many TRBV29-1 CSVAQGSYEQYF TGCAGCGTTGCACAGGGATCTTACGAGCAGTACTTC
- TRBJ2-2 few TRBV27 CASTTSGGLGGELFF TGTGCCAGCACCACCAGTGGGGGCCTCGGCGGGGAGCTGTTTTTT
- TRBJ2-7 - TRBV29-1 CSVMGVGPYEQYF TGCAGCGTTATGGGGGTAGGCCCCTACGAGCAGTACTTC
- TRBJ2-1 - TRBV20-1 CSAGLRGIYNEQFF TGCAGTGCAGGGCTCCGGGGTATCTACAATGAGCAGTTCTTC
TRBD2 TRBJ2-3 - TRBV5-1 CASSLTSGGFTDTQYF TGCGCCAGCAGCCTTACGAGCGGGGGGTTCACAGATACGCAGTATTTT
- TRBJ1-3 - TRBV20-1 CSARDHRAGNTIYF TGCAGTGCTAGAGATCATCGGGCTGGAAACACCATATATTTT
TRBD2 TRBJ2-7 - TRBV11-2 CASSLDQWGTSGSGETRYF TGTGCCAGCAGCTTAGATCAGTGGGGAACTAGCGGGAGCGGCGAGACCCGGTACTTC
TRBD1 TRBJ1-2 few TRBV29-1 CSAQGDYGYTF TGCAGCGCTCAGGGGGACTATGGCTACACCTTC
- TRBJ2-3 few TRBV6-6 CASRLTASDTQYF TGTGCCAGCAGATTAACCGCCTCAGATACGCAGTATTTT
TRBD1 TRBJ2-7 - TRBV6-1 CASSPTGGEYEQYF TGTGCCAGCAGTCCGACAGGGGGAGAGTACGAGCAGTACTTC
- TRBJ2-7 few TRBV12-3/TRBV12-4 CASSLQAEQYF TGTGCCAGCAGTTTACAGGCCGAGCAGTACTTC
TRBD2 TRBJ2-5 - TRBV20-1 CGAFSGRETQYF TGCGGTGCTTTTAGCGGGAGGGAGACCCAGTACTTC
TRBD2 TRBJ2-4 once TRBV5-1 CASSLQSGRMAKNIQYF TGCGCCAGCAGCTTGCAAAGCGGGAGAATGGCCAAAAACATTCAGTACTTC
- TRBJ2-7 many TRBV5-1 CASSLEDSYEQYF TGCGCCAGCAGCTTGGAGGATTCCTACGAGCAGTACTTC
TRBD1 TRBJ1-6 - TRBV10-3 CAISIKQGTNSPLHF TGTGCCATCAGTATAAAACAGGGGACTAATTCACCCCTCCACTTT
TRBD2 TRBJ2-3 - TRBV9 CASSVEILAGGPGDTQYF TGTGCCAGCAGCGTAGAGATATTAGCGGGGGGGCCGGGAGATACGCAGTATTTT
TRBD1 TRBJ2-7 - TRBV12-3/TRBV12-4 CASSLGRDRENEQYF TGTGCCAGCAGTTTAGGGAGGGACAGGGAAAACGAGCAGTACTTC
TRBD1 TRBJ2-1 - TRBV7-9 CASTRDRGHNEQFF TGTGCCAGCACCCGGGACAGGGGGCACAATGAGCAGTTCTTC
TRBD2 TRBJ2-1 - TRBV4-2 CASSHAGGPEVALGEQFF TGTGCCAGCAGCCATGCGGGGGGGCCCGAAGTCGCCCTTGGTGAGCAGTTCTTC
- TRBJ1-2 - TRBV11-2 CAGSFWAGLSGYTF TGTGCCGGCAGCTTCTGGGCAGGGCTGTCTGGCTACACCTTC
- TRBJ2-3 - TRBV15 CATSRALSGGRESTDTQYF TGTGCCACCAGCAGAGCCTTATCCGGGGGTAGGGAGAGCACAGATACGCAGTATTTT
TRBD2 TRBJ2-5 - TRBV29-1 CSVAQPGLAGGLGETQYF TGCAGCGTTGCTCAACCGGGACTAGCGGGAGGGCTAGGGGAGACCCAGTACTTC
- TRBJ2-5 - TRBV6-2/TRBV6-3 CASSYSWWRRYQETQYF TGTGCCAGCAGTTATTCGTGGTGGAGAAGGTACCAAGAGACCCAGTACTTC